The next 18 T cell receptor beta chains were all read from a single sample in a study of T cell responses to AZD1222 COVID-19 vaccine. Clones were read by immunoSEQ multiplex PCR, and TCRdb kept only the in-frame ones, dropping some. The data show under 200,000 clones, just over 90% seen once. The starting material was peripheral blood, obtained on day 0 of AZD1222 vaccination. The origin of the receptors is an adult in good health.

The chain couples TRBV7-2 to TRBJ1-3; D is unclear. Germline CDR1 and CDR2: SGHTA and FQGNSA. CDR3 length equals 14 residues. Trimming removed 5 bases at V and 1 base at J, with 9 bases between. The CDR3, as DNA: TGTGCCAGCAGCCCAACGAATTCTGGAAACACCATATATTTT. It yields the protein CASSPTNSGNTIYF.

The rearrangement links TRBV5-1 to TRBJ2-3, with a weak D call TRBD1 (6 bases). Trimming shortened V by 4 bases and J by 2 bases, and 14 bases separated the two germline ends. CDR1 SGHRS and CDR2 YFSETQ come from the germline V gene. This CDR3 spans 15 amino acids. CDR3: CASSPLGTNTDTQYF. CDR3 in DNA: TGCGCCAGCAGCCCATTGGGGACAAACACAGATACGCAGTATTTT.

CDR3 nucleotides: TGTGCCAGCAGGGCCGTTGGGGGCACTGAAGCTTTCTTT. Protein sequence: CASRAVGGTEAFF. The rearrangement links TRBV9 to TRBJ1-1; D might be TRBD1 (5 bases). The V gene's germline CDR1 is SGDLS and CDR2 YYNGEE. V was trimmed by 5 bases and J by 4 bases, leaving 12 bases between them. The CDR3 covers 13 residues. Full variable domain (missing parts from reference TRBV9 and TRBJ1-1): DSGVTQTPKHLITATGQRVTLRCSPRSGDLSVYWYQQSLDQGLQFLIQYYNGEERAKGNILERFSAQQFPDLHSELNLSSLELGDSALYFCASRAVGGTEAFFGQGTRLTVV.

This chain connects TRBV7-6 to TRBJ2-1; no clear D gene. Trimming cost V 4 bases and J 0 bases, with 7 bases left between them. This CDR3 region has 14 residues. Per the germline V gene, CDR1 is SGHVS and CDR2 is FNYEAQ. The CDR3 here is CASSSQSSYNEQFF. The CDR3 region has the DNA TGTGCCAGCAGCTCCCAGTCCTCCTACAATGAGCAGTTCTTC. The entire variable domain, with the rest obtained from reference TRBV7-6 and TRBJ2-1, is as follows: GAGVSQSPRYKVTKRGQDVALRCDPISGHVSLYWYRQALGQGPEFLTYFNYEAQQDKSGLPNDRFSAERPEGSISTLTIQRTEQRDSAMYRCASSSQSSYNEQFFGPGTRLTVL.

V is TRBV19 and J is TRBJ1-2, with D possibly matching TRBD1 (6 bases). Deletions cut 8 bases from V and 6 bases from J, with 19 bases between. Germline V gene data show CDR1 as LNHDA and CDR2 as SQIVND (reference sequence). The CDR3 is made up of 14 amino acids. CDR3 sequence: CASPPPGGRNGYTF. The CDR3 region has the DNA TGTGCCAGTCCCCCCCCTGGGGGGCGGAATGGCTACACCTTC. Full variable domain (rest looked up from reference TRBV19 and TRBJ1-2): DGGITQSPKYLFRKEGQNVTLSCEQNLNHDAMYWYRQDPGQGLRLIYYSQIVNDFQKGDIAEGYSVSREKKESFPLTVTSAQKNPTAFYLCASPPPGGRNGYTFGSGTRLTVV.

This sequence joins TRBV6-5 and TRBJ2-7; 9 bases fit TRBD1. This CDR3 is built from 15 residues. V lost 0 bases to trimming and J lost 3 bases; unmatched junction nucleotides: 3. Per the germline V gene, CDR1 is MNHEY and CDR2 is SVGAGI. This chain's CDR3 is CASSYSPGQGYEQYF. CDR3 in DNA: TGTGCCAGCAGTTACTCTCCGGGACAGGGCTACGAGCAGTACTTC.

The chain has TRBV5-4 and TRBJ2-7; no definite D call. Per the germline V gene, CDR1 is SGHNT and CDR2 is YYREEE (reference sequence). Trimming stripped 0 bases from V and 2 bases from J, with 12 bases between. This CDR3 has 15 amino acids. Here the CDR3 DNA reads TGTGCCAGCAGCTTGGATCTGGGTCGGACCTACGAGCAGTACTTC. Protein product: CASSLDLGRTYEQYF. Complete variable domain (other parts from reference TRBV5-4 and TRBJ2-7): ETGVTQSPTHLIKTRGQQVTLRCSSQSGHNTVSWYQQALGQGPQFIFQYYREEENGRGNFPPRFSGLQFPNYSSELNVNALELDDSALYLCASSLDLGRTYEQYFGPGTRLTVT.

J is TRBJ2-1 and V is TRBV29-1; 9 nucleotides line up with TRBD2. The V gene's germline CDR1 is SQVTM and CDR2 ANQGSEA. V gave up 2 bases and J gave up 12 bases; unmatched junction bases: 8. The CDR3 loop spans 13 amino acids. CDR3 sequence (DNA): TGCAGCGTTGAAAAAGCGGGGGGCGATTCGCAGTTCTTC. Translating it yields CSVEKAGGDSQFF.

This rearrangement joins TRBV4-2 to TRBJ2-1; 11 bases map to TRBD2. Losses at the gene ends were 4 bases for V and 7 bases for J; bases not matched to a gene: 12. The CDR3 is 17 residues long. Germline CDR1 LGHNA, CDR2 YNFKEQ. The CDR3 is CASSLPRGTSGTNEQFF. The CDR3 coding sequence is TGTGCCAGCAGCCTCCCCCGCGGGACTAGCGGCACAAATGAGCAGTTCTTC.

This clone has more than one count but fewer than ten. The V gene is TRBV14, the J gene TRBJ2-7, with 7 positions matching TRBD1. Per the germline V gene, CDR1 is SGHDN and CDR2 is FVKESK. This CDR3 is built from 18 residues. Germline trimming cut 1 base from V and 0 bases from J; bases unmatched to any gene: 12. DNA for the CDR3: TGTGCCAGCAGCCAAGGAATCATGAAGGGGGCAAGCTCCTACGAGCAGTACTTC. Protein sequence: CASSQGIMKGASSYEQYF.

The CDR3 protein is CASTQWGLKETQYF. The CDR3 nucleotides read TGTGCCTCAACCCAGTGGGGGTTAAAAGAGACCCAGTACTTC. V gene TRBV30 combines with J gene TRBJ2-5; TRBD1 or TRBD2 may be the D gene (5 bases each). V was trimmed by 7 bases and J by 3 bases, leaving 18 bases between them. The CDR3 covers 14 residues. Germline loops: CDR1 GTSNPN, CDR2 SVGIG (reference sequence).

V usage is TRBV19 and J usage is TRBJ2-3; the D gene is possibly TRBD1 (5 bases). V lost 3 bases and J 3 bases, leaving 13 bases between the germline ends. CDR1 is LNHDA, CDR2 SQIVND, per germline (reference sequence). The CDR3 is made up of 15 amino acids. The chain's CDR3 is CASSIGNRWTDTQYF. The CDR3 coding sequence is TGTGCCAGTAGTATTGGGAACAGGTGGACAGATACGCAGTATTTT.

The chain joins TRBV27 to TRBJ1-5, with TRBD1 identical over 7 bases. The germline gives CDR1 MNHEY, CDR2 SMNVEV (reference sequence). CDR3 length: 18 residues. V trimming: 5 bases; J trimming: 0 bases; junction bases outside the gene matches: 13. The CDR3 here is CASSPLGTQGVSNQPQHF. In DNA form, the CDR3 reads TGTGCCAGCAGTCCCCTGGGAACTCAGGGGGTTAGCAATCAGCCCCAGCATTTT.

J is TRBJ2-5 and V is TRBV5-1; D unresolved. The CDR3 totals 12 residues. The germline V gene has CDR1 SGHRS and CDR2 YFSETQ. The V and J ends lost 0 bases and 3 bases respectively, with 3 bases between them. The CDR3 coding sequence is TGCGCCAGCAGCTTGGTGGAAGAGACCCAGTACTTC. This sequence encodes CASSLVEETQYF.

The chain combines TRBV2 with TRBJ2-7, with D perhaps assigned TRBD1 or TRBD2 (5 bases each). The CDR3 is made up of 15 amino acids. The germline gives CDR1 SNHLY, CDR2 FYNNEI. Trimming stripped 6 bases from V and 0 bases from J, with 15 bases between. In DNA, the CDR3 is TGTGCCAGCAGGGAGCCCGGGACCTTCTCCTACGAGCAGTACTTC. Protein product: CASREPGTFSYEQYF.

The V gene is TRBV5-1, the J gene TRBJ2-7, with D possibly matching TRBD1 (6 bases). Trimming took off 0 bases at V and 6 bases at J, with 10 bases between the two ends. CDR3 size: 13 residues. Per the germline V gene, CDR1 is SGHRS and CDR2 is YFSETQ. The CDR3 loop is CASSLGSGAEQYF. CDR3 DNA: TGCGCCAGCAGCTTGGGGTCAGGGGCCGAGCAGTACTTC. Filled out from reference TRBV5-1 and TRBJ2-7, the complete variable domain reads KAGVTQTPRYLIKTRGQQVTLSCSPISGHRSVSWYQQTPGQGLQFLFEYFSETQRNKGNFPGRFSGRQFSNSRSEMNVSTLELGDSALYLCASSLGSGAEQYFGPGTRLTVT.

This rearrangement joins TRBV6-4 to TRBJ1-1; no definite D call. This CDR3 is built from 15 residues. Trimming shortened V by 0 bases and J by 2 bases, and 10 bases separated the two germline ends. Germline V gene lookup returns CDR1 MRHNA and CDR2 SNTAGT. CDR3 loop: CASSDSSAGNTEAFF. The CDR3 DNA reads TGTGCCAGCAGTGACTCCTCTGCGGGAAACACTGAAGCTTTCTTT.

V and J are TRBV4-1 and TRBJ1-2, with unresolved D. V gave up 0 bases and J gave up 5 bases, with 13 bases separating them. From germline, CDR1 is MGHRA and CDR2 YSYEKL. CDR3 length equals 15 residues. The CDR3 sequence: CASSQDRVGFYGYTF. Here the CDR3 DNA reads TGCGCCAGCAGCCAAGATCGAGTGGGCTTTTATGGCTACACCTTC.